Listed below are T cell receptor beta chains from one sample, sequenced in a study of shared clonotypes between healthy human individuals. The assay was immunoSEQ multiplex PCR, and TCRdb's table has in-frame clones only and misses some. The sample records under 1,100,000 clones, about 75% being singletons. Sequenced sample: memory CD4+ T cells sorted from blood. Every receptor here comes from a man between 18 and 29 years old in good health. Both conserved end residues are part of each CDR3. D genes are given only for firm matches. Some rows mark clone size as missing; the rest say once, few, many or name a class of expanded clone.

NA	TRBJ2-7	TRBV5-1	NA	TGCGCCAGCAGCCTACCGACACTTTCGACAGGCGAGCAGTACTTC	CASSLPTLSTGEQYF
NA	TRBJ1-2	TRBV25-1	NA	TGTGCCAGCAGTGTGAGGGGTGGCTACACCTTC	CASSVRGGYTF
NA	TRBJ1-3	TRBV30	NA	TGTGCCTGGAGTGTGTCCAGCCACTCTGGAAACACCATATATTTT	CAWSVSSHSGNTIYF
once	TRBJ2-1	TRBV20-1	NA	TGCAGTGCTAGAGATGGGAGTGAGCAGTTCTTC	CSARDGSEQFF
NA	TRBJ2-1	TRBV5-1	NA	TGCGCCAGCAGCTTGGGAGCCAATGAGCAGTTCTTC	CASSLGANEQFF
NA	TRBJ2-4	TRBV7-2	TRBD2	TGTGCCAGCAGCTCCCTAGCGGGACTAGCGCGGAACATTCAGTACTTC	CASSSLAGLARNIQYF
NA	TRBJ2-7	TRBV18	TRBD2	TGTGCCAGCTCAGGGGGGACTAGCGCCTACTACGAGCAGTACTTC	CASSGGTSAYYEQYF
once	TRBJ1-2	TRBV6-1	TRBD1	TGTGCCAGCAGGACACTGACAGGGGATGGCTACACCTTC	CASRTLTGDGYTF
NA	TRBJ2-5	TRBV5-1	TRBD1	TGCGCCAGCAGCGTACCACAGGGGGTAGAGACCCAGTACTTC	CASSVPQGVETQYF
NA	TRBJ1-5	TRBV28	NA	TGTGCCAGCACCAATTGGGAGTCCCCGGGGCAGCCCCAGCATTTT	CASTNWESPGQPQHF
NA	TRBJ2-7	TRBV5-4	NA	TGTGCCAGCAGCCCACGACTAGACCCAAGCTACGAGCAGTACTTC	CASSPRLDPSYEQYF
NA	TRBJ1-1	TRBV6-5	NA	TGTGCCAGCAGTTACTCGACGGGGAAGGCTTTCTTT	CASSYSTGKAFF
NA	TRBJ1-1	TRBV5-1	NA	TGCGCCAGCAGCTGGATGTGGGGGATGAACACTGAAGCTTTCTTT	CASSWMWGMNTEAFF
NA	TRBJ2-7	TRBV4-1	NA	TGCGCCAGCAGCCAAGATCTGCGCAGTAGGTTTAAAATCGAGCAGTACTTC	CASSQDLRSRFKIEQYF
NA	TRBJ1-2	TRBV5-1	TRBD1	TGCGCCAGCAGCTATTCGGGGGACAGCCGGGTCTATGGCTACACCTTC	CASSYSGDSRVYGYTF
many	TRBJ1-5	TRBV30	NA	TGTGCCTGGACCACCCGTGGGCAGTACAATCAGCCCCAGCATTTT	CAWTTRGQYNQPQHF
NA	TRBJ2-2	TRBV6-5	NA	TGTGCCAGCAGTCAGCGGGCGACGAACACCGGGGAGCTGTTTTTT	CASSQRATNTGELFF
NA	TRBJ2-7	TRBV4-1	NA	TGCGCCAGCAGCCAAGTCTTTTGGGAGTACGAGCAGTACTTC	CASSQVFWEYEQYF
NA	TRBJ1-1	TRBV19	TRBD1	TGTGCCAGTGAAACAGGGGGCGTTAAGGGTGAAGCTTTCTTT	CASETGGVKGEAFF
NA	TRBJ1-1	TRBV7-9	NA	TGTGCCAGCAGCCCTAAGGCGGATGGGCGAGCTTTCTTT	CASSPKADGRAFF
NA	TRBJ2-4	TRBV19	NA	TGTGCCAGTAGTATAGACCAAGTAGCCAAAAACATTCAGTACTTC	CASSIDQVAKNIQYF
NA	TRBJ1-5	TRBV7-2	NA	TGTGCCAGCAGCTCCGATCCCGGTCAGCCCCAGCATTTT	CASSSDPGQPQHF
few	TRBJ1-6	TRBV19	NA	TGTGCCAGTAGTTACGCAGGGCTTAATTCACCCCTCCACTTT	CASSYAGLNSPLHF
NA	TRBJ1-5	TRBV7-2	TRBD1	TGTGCCAGCAGCTTAGCAGGGACAGGACCCAATCAGCCCCAGCATTTT	CASSLAGTGPNQPQHF